Included here is one TCR beta chain sequence, with context. This sample is drawn from a study of blood T cell repertoires in COVID-19. Method: immunoSEQ multiplex PCR; TCRdb's copy keeps in-frame clones and lacks some. The profile shows about 200,000 clones, approximately 91% of them singletons. After removal of 3 bases from V and 4 bases from J, the junction contained 6 bases not matched to a gene. The CDR3 is 14 amino acids. Source material: peripheral blood. This receptor was identified in a woman in her thirties or forties with acute or convalescent COVID-19. The rearrangement uses TRBV5-3 and TRBJ1-1; 7 bases align to TRBD1. TRBV5-3 is an open reading frame, and its role is uncertain. This chain's CDR3 is CARSSGTALTEAFF. The CDR3 DNA reads as TGTGCCAGAAGCTCAGGGACAGCCCTCACTGAAGCTTTCTTT.